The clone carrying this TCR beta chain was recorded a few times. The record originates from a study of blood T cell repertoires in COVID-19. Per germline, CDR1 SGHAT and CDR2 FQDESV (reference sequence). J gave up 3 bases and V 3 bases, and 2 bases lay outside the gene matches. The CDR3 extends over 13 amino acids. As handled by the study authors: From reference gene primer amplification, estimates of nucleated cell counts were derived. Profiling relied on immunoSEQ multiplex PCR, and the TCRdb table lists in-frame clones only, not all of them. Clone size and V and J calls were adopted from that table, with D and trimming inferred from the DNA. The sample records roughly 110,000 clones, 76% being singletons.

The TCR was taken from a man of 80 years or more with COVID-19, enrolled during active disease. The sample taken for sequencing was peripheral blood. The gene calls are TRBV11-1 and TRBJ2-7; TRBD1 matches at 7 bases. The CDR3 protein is CASSLSGGYEQYF. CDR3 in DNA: TGTGCCAGCAGCTTGTCAGGGGGCTACGAGCAGTACTTC.